A single sample gave rise to the 22 T cell receptor beta chains below, sequenced in a study of early T cells in non-severe SARS-CoV-2 infection. TCRdb used MiXCR to reprocess the 5' RACE reads, holding one entry per CDR3 protein. The table shows some 55,000 distinct CDR3 sequences, with over 10% occurring only once. Source material: whole blood. These receptors came from an adult who was a healthcare worker with PCR-confirmed SARS-CoV-2 infection or an uninfected control (not recorded which).

This chain connects TRBV5-3 to TRBJ2-2, with D perhaps matching TRBD2 (6 bases). TRBV5-3 is known as an ORF, though its function is uncertain. The V end was cut by 5 bases, the J end by 4 bases, with 15 bases between. The CDR3 loop spans 15 amino acids. The CDR3 nucleotides read TGTGCCAGAAGTACGTCGGGGGTCCCCACCGGGGAGCTGTTTTTT. Its protein is CARSTSGVPTGELFF.

This clonotype was seen at least ten times. The chain links TRBV27 to TRBJ1-1; 7 positions match TRBD1. This CDR3 is 11 amino acids long. Germline CDR1 MNHEY, CDR2 SMNVEV (reference sequence). V shed 8 bases and J 3 bases; nucleotides not matched to a gene: 0. CDR3 sequence reads: CASDRDTEAFF. The CDR3 DNA reads as TGTGCCAGCGACAGGGACACTGAAGCTTTCTTT.

This clonotype was seen repeatedly, ten times or more. The V and J genes are TRBV20-1 and TRBJ2-7; no clear D gene. The germline gives CDR1 DFQATT, CDR2 SNEGSKA (reference sequence). Trimming took 4 bases from V and 5 from J, leaving 9 bases between them. The CDR3 has 11 residues. CDR3 DNA sequence: TGCAGTGCTAAGCGTCGTGACGAGCAGTACTTC. Its translation: CSAKRRDEQYF.

This clonotype was found many times. The rearrangement links TRBV20-1 to TRBJ2-2, with 11 bases aligning to TRBD1. CDR3 length: 15 residues. The V segment lost 1 base and the J segment 6 bases; nucleotides outside the gene matches: 4. Germline V gene data show CDR1 as DFQATT and CDR2 as SNEGSKA (reference sequence). Written as DNA, the CDR3 is TGCAGTGCTAGAGTGGACAGGGGGCACCCCGGGGAGCTGTTTTTT. This sequence encodes CSARVDRGHPGELFF.

The table lists this clonotype with a few counts. This chain connects TRBV2 to TRBJ1-6; D remains unclear. CDR1 and CDR2 (germline): SNHLY, FYNNEI. The CDR3 runs 13 residues. Trimming removed 0 bases at V and 9 bases at J, with 6 bases between. As DNA, the CDR3 is TGTGCCAGCAGTGAAGCTGCAACTTCACCCCTCCACTTT. Its translation: CASSEAATSPLHF.

This clonotype was counted ten times or more. The genes are TRBV11-2 and TRBJ1-1; D is unresolved. Deletions cut 1 base from V and 0 bases from J, with 15 bases between. Germline V lookup: CDR1 SGHAT, CDR2 FQNNGV. CDR3 length: 17 amino acids. CDR3 bases: TGTGCCAGCAGCTTAGCCCCCTCCGGACGGATGAACACTGAAGCTTTCTTT. It encodes CASSLAPSGRMNTEAFF.

This clonotype occurred many times. J is TRBJ1-6 and V is TRBV14, with D perhaps TRBD1 (6 bases). CDR1 is SGHDN and CDR2 is FVKESK in the germline V gene. The ends were cut back, 0 bases at V and 10 bases at J, with 10 bases in the middle. The CDR3 length is 14 residues. CDR3 sequence: CASSQDLGASPLHF. The CDR3 nucleotides are TGTGCCAGCAGCCAAGATCTGGGGGCCTCACCCCTCCACTTT.

In this sample, this clonotype turned up many times. The chain couples TRBV25-1 to TRBJ1-2; D is unresolved. The CDR3 consists of 13 residues. V was pared by 2 bases and J by 7 bases, with 11 bases between. CDR1 MGHDK and CDR2 SYGVNS come from the germline V gene. The DNA of the CDR3 is TGTGCCAGCAGTGAAGGGGAGGCCATTGGCTACACCTTC. Its translation is CASSEGEAIGYTF.

This clonotype has a count of ten or more. The chain is built from TRBV10-2 and TRBJ1-4, with D tentatively TRBD1 (6 bases). The CDR3 totals 14 residues. The V gene's germline CDR1 is WSHSY and CDR2 SAAADI. The V end was cut by 5 bases, the J end by 3 bases, with 10 bases between. Here the CDR3 reads CASSTGTPNEKLFF. Here the CDR3 DNA reads TGCGCCAGCAGTACCGGGACACCTAATGAAAAACTGTTTTTT.

The rearrangement links TRBV11-2 to TRBJ2-3; a weak D match, TRBD2 (5 bases). The CDR3 sequence is 14 residues long. CDR1 and CDR2 (germline): SGHAT, FQNNGV. Trimming left V 1 base short and J 0 bases short, with 5 bases between. The CDR3 region has the DNA TGTGCCAGCAGCTTAGGGACTAGCACAGATACGCAGTATTTT. Translated, it gives CASSLGTSTDTQYF.

This clonotype was seen many times. The rearrangement links TRBV7-2 to TRBJ2-7, with 11 bases lining up with TRBD1. This CDR3 is 19 amino acids long. Trimming removed 7 bases from V and 3 bases from J; junction bases left unmatched: 20. The germline gives CDR1 SGHTA, CDR2 FQGNSA. The CDR3 DNA reads as TGTGCCAGCAACAATTTAGGGACAGGGGGGACCGGAGGGCACTACGAGCAGTACTTC. Protein: CASNNLGTGGTGGHYEQYF.

This clonotype was recorded a few times. This rearrangement joins TRBV5-1 to TRBJ2-7; maybe TRBD2 (6 bases). The germline CDR1 and CDR2 sequences are SGHRS and YFSETQ. Trimming left V 4 bases short and J 1 base short, with 12 bases between. The length of the CDR3 is 14 residues. DNA of the CDR3: TGCGCCAGCAGCCCCACCGGGAGATCCTACGAGCAGTACTTC. Its translation is CASSPTGRSYEQYF.

Ten or more counts support this clonotype. This chain links TRBV13 with TRBJ2-5; 10 bases are shared with TRBD2. Germline assignment: CDR1 PRHDT and CDR2 FYEKMQ (reference sequence). The length of the CDR3 is 17 residues. Trimming took 5 bases from V and 3 from J; bases not matched to a gene: 12. CDR3 sequence (DNA): TGTGCCAGCAGCGACACTATCCTAGCGGGGGTTGAAGAGACCCAGTACTTC. It encodes CASSDTILAGVEETQYF.

This clonotype was seen repeatedly, ten times or more. The chain recombines TRBV30 with TRBJ2-5; D may be TRBD2 (6 bases). Trimming removed 8 bases at V and 7 bases at J, with 14 bases between. Germline V gene lookup returns CDR1 GTSNPN and CDR2 SVGIG (reference sequence). CDR3 size: 11 residues. CDR3 region: CAAREEATQYF. The CDR3 bases are TGTGCCGCAAGGGAGGAGGCGACCCAGTACTTC.

This clonotype was observed many times. The genes are TRBV19 and TRBJ1-2; D is unclear. CDR3 length equals 14 residues. Deletions cut 3 bases from V and 0 bases from J, with 8 bases between. Germline values: CDR1 LNHDA, CDR2 SQIVND (reference sequence). The CDR3 DNA follows: TGTGCCAGTAGTATGGCAGGTACTAACTATGGCTACACCTTC. It encodes CASSMAGTNYGYTF.

The CDR3 DNA sequence: TGTGCCAGTTTCCTCCAAGAGACCCAGTACTTC. Its translation: CASFLQETQYF. V gene TRBV6-6 combines with J gene TRBJ2-5; the D is unclear. The CDR3 is 11 amino acids. Between the trimmed V and J ends, which lost 9 bases and 1 base, there was a span of 6 bases. Germline CDR1 is MNHNY and CDR2 is SVGAGI (reference sequence).

A few counts support this clonotype. The V call is TRBV12-3 or TRBV12-4, the J call TRBJ1-1; D unresolved. This CDR3 has 11 residues. V was pared by 3 bases and J by 4 bases, with 3 bases between. CDR3 nucleotide sequence: TGTGCCAGCAGTTTGACCACTGAAGCTTTCTTT. This translates into CASSLTTEAFF.

This clonotype was recorded at least ten times. The chain has TRBV7-6 and TRBJ2-3; 11 nucleotides line up with TRBD1. From germline, CDR1 is SGHVS and CDR2 FNYEAQ. Trimming took 1 base from V and 0 from J; bases not matched to a gene: 3. CDR3 size: 17 residues. CDR3 residues: CASSLGGTGGSTDTQYF. The CDR3 DNA is TGTGCCAGCAGCTTAGGAGGGACAGGGGGAAGCACAGATACGCAGTATTTT.

This clonotype was picked up one time. This chain links TRBV29-1 with TRBJ2-7, with 8 nucleotides matching TRBD1. Trimming cost V 6 bases and J 2 bases; bases outside gene matches: 6. This CDR3 is 13 amino acids long. The germline V gene encodes CDR1 SQVTM and CDR2 ANQGSEA. This CDR3 reads CSVTDRDPYEQYF. In nucleotides, the CDR3 is TGCAGCGTGACGGACAGGGACCCCTACGAGCAGTACTTC.

The chain recombines TRBV30 with TRBJ1-2; D ambiguous. The germline V and J ends were trimmed by 2 bases and 6 bases, with 7 bases remaining between them. Germline CDR1 and CDR2: GTSNPN and SVGIG (reference sequence). The CDR3 covers 11 residues. CDR3 region: CAWSPNDGYTF. The CDR3, as DNA: TGTGCCTGGAGTCCGAACGATGGCTACACCTTC.

This clonotype was counted ten times or more. The rearrangement links TRBV12-3 or TRBV12-4 to TRBJ2-7; TRBD2 matches at 8 bases. The J segment lost 7 bases and the V segment lost 4 bases, leaving 12 bases of the junction unmatched. The CDR3 contains 15 residues. The CDR3 loop is CASSSNSGNKMEQYF. The CDR3 region has the DNA TGTGCCAGCAGTTCCAATAGCGGGAACAAAATGGAGCAGTACTTC.

This clonotype was counted a single time. The V call is TRBV4-1, the J call TRBJ2-6; D gene ambiguous. Trimming stripped 1 base from V and 1 base from J, with 5 bases between. Germline CDR1 and CDR2: MGHRA and YSYEKL. The CDR3 consists of 15 residues. CDR3 protein: CASSQGHSGANVLTF. The CDR3, as DNA: TGCGCCAGCAGCCAAGGGCATTCTGGGGCCAACGTCCTGACTTTC.